This T cell receptor (beta chain) comes out of a study of blood T cell repertoires in COVID-19. The CDR3 covers 14 residues. V was pared by 5 bases and J by 5 bases, with 6 bases of the junction left unmatched. The V gene's germline CDR1 is SEHNR and CDR2 FQNEAQ (reference sequence). Only in-frame clones appear in the TCRdb table, and some are missing; sequencing was by immunoSEQ multiplex PCR. The sample lists over 250,000 clones; around nine tenths were seen once. The chain employs TRBV7-9 and TRBJ2-3; 8 bases agree with TRBD1. The specimen was peripheral blood. This clonotype was obtained from a woman in her fifties or sixties with acute or convalescent COVID-19. CDR3 residues: CASSRQGSGDTQYF. CDR3 DNA: TGTGCCAGCAGCCGACAGGGGTCAGGAGATACGCAGTATTTT.